A selection of T cell receptor beta chains follows, all from one sample in a study of cytomegalovirus exposure and HLA in healthy donors. Assay: immunoSEQ multiplex PCR; the TCRdb copy retains only in-frame clones and omits some. The sample lists approximately 180,000 clones, about 89% seen once, with 2% to 3% in the top ten. Material: PBMCs. The receptors were sampled from a young man in good health and CMV-seropositive. Each CDR3 is given with its conserved first and last residue. A D gene is named only where the DNA matches it firmly. The size field is filled for only some rows; it gives once, few, many or a size class.

clone size: NA
V gene: TRBV4-2
D gene: NA
CDR3 length: 14
J gene: TRBJ2-2
CDR3 DNA: TGTGCCAGCAGCCAAGATCGGGGGACCGGGGAGCTGTTTTTT
CDR3 protein: CASSQDRGTGELFF

clone size: NA
V gene: TRBV9
D gene: NA
CDR3 length: 12
J gene: TRBJ1-3
CDR3 DNA: TGTGCCAGCAGCGGGGTTTCCGGGACCATATATTTT
CDR3 protein: CASSGVSGTIYF

clone size: NA
V gene: TRBV13
D gene: NA
CDR3 length: 13
J gene: TRBJ2-3
CDR3 DNA: TGTGCCAGCAGCCAGCAGCGCCTCCCCACGCAGTATTTT
CDR3 protein: CASSQQRLPTQYF

clone size: NA
V gene: TRBV29-1
D gene: NA
CDR3 length: 14
J gene: TRBJ1-1
CDR3 DNA: TGCAGCGTTGAACGTCCGGGACTGGACCTTGAAGCTTTCTTT
CDR3 protein: CSVERPGLDLEAFF

clone size: NA
V gene: TRBV7-9
D gene: NA
CDR3 length: 15
J gene: TRBJ1-2
CDR3 DNA: TGTGCCAGCAGCTTACAAGGCAGGGATCTGACTGGCTACACCTTC
CDR3 protein: CASSLQGRDLTGYTF

clone size: NA
V gene: TRBV9
D gene: NA
CDR3 length: 14
J gene: TRBJ1-2
CDR3 DNA: TGTGCCAGCAGCCCCTTGGGAGTTCCCCCTGGCTACACCTTC
CDR3 protein: CASSPLGVPPGYTF

clone size: NA
V gene: TRBV15
D gene: TRBD2
CDR3 length: 14
J gene: TRBJ2-5
CDR3 DNA: TGTGCCACCACCCCCAGCGGGGGGAGCGAGACCCAGTACTTC
CDR3 protein: CATTPSGGSETQYF

clone size: NA
V gene: TRBV5-1
D gene: TRBD1
CDR3 length: 16
J gene: TRBJ2-2
CDR3 DNA: TGCGCCAGCAGCTCCGGGACAGGGCTCTCCACCGGGGAGCTGTTTTTT
CDR3 protein: CASSSGTGLSTGELFF

clone size: once
V gene: TRBV4-3
D gene: TRBD1
CDR3 length: 18
J gene: TRBJ1-5
CDR3 DNA: TGCGCCAGCAGCCAAGAGGTGGTAGGGACAGGGGCGATTCAGCCCCAGCATTTT
CDR3 protein: CASSQEVVGTGAIQPQHF

clone size: NA
V gene: TRBV9
D gene: NA
CDR3 length: 14
J gene: TRBJ2-1
CDR3 DNA: TGTGCCAGCAGCGTTACCGGGAGAAACAATGAGCAGTTCTTC
CDR3 protein: CASSVTGRNNEQFF

clone size: once
V gene: TRBV7-2
D gene: NA
CDR3 length: 15
J gene: TRBJ2-7
CDR3 DNA: TGTGCCAGCAGCTTGGTTGACAGTACGATTAGGGAGCAGTACTTC
CDR3 protein: CASSLVDSTIREQYF

clone size: once
V gene: TRBV4-3
D gene: TRBD2
CDR3 length: 17
J gene: TRBJ2-5
CDR3 DNA: TGCGCCAGCAGCCAAGAATTAAGGACTAGCGGGAGGGAGACCCAGTACTTC
CDR3 protein: CASSQELRTSGRETQYF

clone size: NA
V gene: TRBV4-3
D gene: NA
CDR3 length: 15
J gene: TRBJ1-2
CDR3 DNA: TGCGCCAGCAGCCAAGATAGGGGGGGCTACTATGGCTACACCTTC
CDR3 protein: CASSQDRGGYYGYTF

clone size: NA
V gene: TRBV9
D gene: NA
CDR3 length: 13
J gene: TRBJ1-1
CDR3 DNA: TGTGCCAGCAGCGTAGGAGCGAACACTGAAGCTTTCTTT
CDR3 protein: CASSVGANTEAFF

clone size: once
V gene: TRBV1
D gene: NA
CDR3 length: 14
J gene: TRBJ2-1
CDR3 DNA: TGCACCAGCAGCCAACCCCGCTCCTACAATGAGCAGTTCTTC
CDR3 protein: CTSSQPRSYNEQFF

clone size: NA
V gene: TRBV19
D gene: TRBD2
CDR3 length: 15
J gene: TRBJ2-7
CDR3 DNA: TGTGCCACCAATACCGGGACTAGCGGGACCTACGAGCAGTACTTC
CDR3 protein: CATNTGTSGTYEQYF

clone size: NA
V gene: TRBV19
D gene: NA
CDR3 length: 18
J gene: TRBJ2-6
CDR3 DNA: TGTGCCAGTACCGCTCCGGGACTGAGGAGTTCTGGGGCCAACGTCCTGACTTTC
CDR3 protein: CASTAPGLRSSGANVLTF

clone size: NA
V gene: TRBV27
D gene: NA
CDR3 length: 15
J gene: TRBJ2-7
CDR3 DNA: TGTGCCAGCAGTTTATTGTGGGAGGCGGTTGACGAGCAGTACTTC
CDR3 protein: CASSLLWEAVDEQYF

clone size: NA
V gene: TRBV28
D gene: NA
CDR3 length: 13
J gene: TRBJ1-1
CDR3 DNA: TGTGCCAGCACCTCACTGGTGGACACTGAAGCTTTCTTT
CDR3 protein: CASTSLVDTEAFF

clone size: NA
V gene: TRBV4-3
D gene: TRBD2
CDR3 length: 15
J gene: TRBJ2-1
CDR3 DNA: TGCGCCAGCAGCCAACTAGCGGGAGGGCCAAATGAGCAGTTCTTC
CDR3 protein: CASSQLAGGPNEQFF

clone size: NA
V gene: TRBV27
D gene: NA
CDR3 length: 14
J gene: TRBJ2-1
CDR3 DNA: TGTGCCAGCAGTTTATATGCGCGGGACAATGAGCAGTTCTTC
CDR3 protein: CASSLYARDNEQFF

clone size: NA
V gene: TRBV6-5
D gene: TRBD1
CDR3 length: 15
J gene: TRBJ2-7
CDR3 DNA: TGTGCCAGCAGTTACCCCGGACAGGGCGGGAACGAGCAGTACTTC
CDR3 protein: CASSYPGQGGNEQYF

clone size: NA
V gene: TRBV28
D gene: TRBD2
CDR3 length: 14
J gene: TRBJ2-7
CDR3 DNA: TGTGCCAGTACTAGCGTCGAGAGCTCCTACGAGCAGTACTTC
CDR3 protein: CASTSVESSYEQYF

clone size: NA
V gene: TRBV13
D gene: NA
CDR3 length: 15
J gene: TRBJ2-2
CDR3 DNA: TGTGCCAGCAGCCGGCCCGGGGTGGGTGCCGGGGAGCTGTTTTTT
CDR3 protein: CASSRPGVGAGELFF

clone size: NA
V gene: TRBV20-1
D gene: NA
CDR3 length: 11
J gene: TRBJ2-1
CDR3 DNA: TGCAGTGCTAGCAGTTACAATGAGCAGTTCTTC
CDR3 protein: CSASSYNEQFF

clone size: once
V gene: TRBV6-5
D gene: NA
CDR3 length: 11
J gene: TRBJ2-7
CDR3 DNA: TGTGCCAGCTTACACCAATACGAGCAGTACTTC
CDR3 protein: CASLHQYEQYF

clone size: NA
V gene: TRBV6-5
D gene: TRBD1
CDR3 length: 15
J gene: TRBJ1-4
CDR3 DNA: TGTGCCAGCACCGGGACAGGGGATGGTAATGAAAAACTGTTTTTT
CDR3 protein: CASTGTGDGNEKLFF

clone size: NA
V gene: TRBV5-6
D gene: TRBD1
CDR3 length: 14
J gene: TRBJ2-2
CDR3 DNA: TGTGCCAGCAGCTTGAGACAGGGCCTCGGGGAGCTGTTTTTT
CDR3 protein: CASSLRQGLGELFF

clone size: NA
V gene: TRBV4-2
D gene: NA
CDR3 length: 14
J gene: TRBJ2-7
CDR3 DNA: TGTGCCAGCAGCCCTGGGCTGGGCCCGGACGAGCAGTACTTC
CDR3 protein: CASSPGLGPDEQYF

clone size: NA
V gene: TRBV6-1
D gene: TRBD2
CDR3 length: 17
J gene: TRBJ2-3
CDR3 DNA: TGTGCCAGCAGTGAAGCAATAGCGGGGGGGCGGACAGATACGCAGTATTTT
CDR3 protein: CASSEAIAGGRTDTQYF

clone size: NA
V gene: TRBV27
D gene: NA
CDR3 length: 15
J gene: TRBJ2-7
CDR3 DNA: TGTGCCAGCAGTTTATTCGGGGAGGTCAGGGACGAGCAGTACTTC
CDR3 protein: CASSLFGEVRDEQYF

clone size: NA
V gene: TRBV25-1
D gene: NA
CDR3 length: 12
J gene: TRBJ2-1
CDR3 DNA: TGTGCCAGCAGTGTTGGGTCGGGTGAGCAGTTCTTC
CDR3 protein: CASSVGSGEQFF

clone size: NA
V gene: TRBV28
D gene: TRBD2
CDR3 length: 15
J gene: TRBJ2-3
CDR3 DNA: TGTGCCAGCAGCCCACTAGCGGAGGACACAGATACGCAGTATTTT
CDR3 protein: CASSPLAEDTDTQYF

clone size: NA
V gene: TRBV5-1
D gene: TRBD2
CDR3 length: 14
J gene: TRBJ2-7
CDR3 DNA: TGCGCCAGCAGCCCCGGACTAGCGGGGTACGAGCAGTACTTC
CDR3 protein: CASSPGLAGYEQYF

clone size: NA
V gene: TRBV28
D gene: TRBD2
CDR3 length: 15
J gene: TRBJ2-1
CDR3 DNA: TGTGCCAGCAGTTTAGAGACTAGCGGGAGGGTGGGGCAGTTCTTC
CDR3 protein: CASSLETSGRVGQFF

clone size: NA
V gene: TRBV7-9
D gene: TRBD2
CDR3 length: 16
J gene: TRBJ2-7
CDR3 DNA: TGTGCCAGCAGCTTAGATACGGGCGGGGGGTACTACGAGCAGTACTTC
CDR3 protein: CASSLDTGGGYYEQYF

clone size: NA
V gene: TRBV9
D gene: NA
CDR3 length: 15
J gene: TRBJ2-3
CDR3 DNA: TGTGCCAGCAGCGTACGGGGATCCGGGACAGATACGCAGTATTTT
CDR3 protein: CASSVRGSGTDTQYF

clone size: few
V gene: TRBV4-3
D gene: TRBD1
CDR3 length: 15
J gene: TRBJ2-5
CDR3 DNA: TGCGCCAGCAGCCAAGGGACAGGGAGCGGAGAGACCCAGTACTTC
CDR3 protein: CASSQGTGSGETQYF

clone size: NA
V gene: TRBV5-1
D gene: NA
CDR3 length: 13
J gene: TRBJ1-3
CDR3 DNA: TGCGCCAGCAGCTTGGTTAGTAGAAGCACCATATATTTT
CDR3 protein: CASSLVSRSTIYF

clone size: NA
V gene: TRBV28
D gene: NA
CDR3 length: 12
J gene: TRBJ2-5
CDR3 DNA: TGTGCCAGCAGTCGGGGGAGAGAGACCCAGTACTTC
CDR3 protein: CASSRGRETQYF

clone size: NA
V gene: TRBV5-6
D gene: TRBD1
CDR3 length: 12
J gene: TRBJ2-7
CDR3 DNA: TGTGCCAGCAGCTTGGGACAGGGGAAAGGTTTCTTC
CDR3 protein: CASSLGQGKGFF